The source of this TCR beta chain is a study of immune heterogeneity within non-small cell lung tumors. Regarding the study as a whole: Identical dominant CDR3 beta clonotypes recurred across a patient's tumor sites, together with site-unique high-frequency clones. In tumor regions, T-cell clonality showed a moderate but significant correlation with local tumor mutational burden (R roughly 0.37).

TCR beta CDR3 regions came from multiplex PCR with 32 forward V and 13 reverse J primers. A single record per CDR3 protein comes from TCRdb applying MiXCR to the multiplex PCR reads. The sample lists 21,000 or so distinct CDR3 sequences, around 26% occurring once. Samples each supplied around 600 ng of bulk tumor genomic DNA as template. Spaced far apart, several biopsies were taken from each primary tumor during surgery. Those enrolled were patients newly diagnosed with untreated non-small cell lung cancer and undergoing curative surgery. Having surgery with curative intent, the donors were patients newly diagnosed with non-small cell lung cancer. Trimming removed 4 bases from V and 8 bases from J; junction bases left unmatched: 11. CDR3 length: 15 amino acids. Germline V gene data show CDR1 as SGHDT and CDR2 as YYEEEE. This clonotype turned up a few times. The target antigen is unknown.

The chain couples TRBV5-6 to TRBJ2-1, with TRBD2 matching 8 bases. The receptor's source is a man aged 35 to 55 with non-small cell lung cancer. Sequencing was carried out using lung tumor tissue. In DNA, the CDR3 is TGTGCCAGCAGCCCACCCACGGGAGGGTGGGATGAGCAGTTCTTC. It encodes CASSPPTGGWDEQFF.